The 20 T cell receptor beta chains given below trace back to one sample, sequenced in a study of T cell responses to AZD1222 COVID-19 vaccine. Sequenced by immunoSEQ multiplex PCR; TCRdb stores in-frame clones only, minus some. The table lists about 78,000 clones, 70% to 90% of them singletons. Sample: peripheral blood, taken on day 0 of MenACWY control vaccination. The receptors shown here come from an adult in good health.

This clone appeared once. CDR3 protein: CASSTGQGIDEQFF. CDR3 coding DNA: TGTGCCAGTAGTACGGGACAGGGGATCGATGAGCAGTTCTTC. The V gene is TRBV19, the J gene TRBJ2-1; 10 nucleotides agree with TRBD1. V lost 4 bases and J lost 8; bases outside the gene matches: 5. This CDR3 has 14 residues. Per the germline V gene, CDR1 is LNHDA and CDR2 is SQIVND (reference sequence). The whole variable domain, filled in from reference TRBV19 and TRBJ2-1, reads DGGITQSPKYLFRKEGQNVTLSCEQNLNHDAMYWYRQDPGQGLRLIYYSQIVNDFQKGDIAEGYSVSREKKESFPLTVTSAQKNPTAFYLCASSTGQGIDEQFFGPGTRLTVL.

The chain joins TRBV30 to TRBJ2-7, with D possibly called TRBD1 or TRBD2 (5 bases each). Germline V gene data show CDR1 as GTSNPN and CDR2 as SVGIG (reference sequence). V was cut by 2 bases and J by 7 bases, with 9 bases left in between. The CDR3 contains 11 residues. The CDR3 region has the DNA TGTGCCTGGAGTAGTGGGGGAGAGCAGTACTTC. It encodes CAWSSGGEQYF. Filled out from reference TRBV30 and TRBJ2-7, the complete variable domain reads SQTIHQWPATLVQPVGSPLSLECTVEGTSNPNLYWYRQAAGRGLQLLFYSVGIGQISSEVPQNLSASRPQDRQFILSSKKLLLSDSGFYLCAWSSGGEQYFGPGTRLTVT.

The chain employs TRBV5-4 and TRBJ1-1; 7 bases match TRBD1. The germline V gene encodes CDR1 SGHNT and CDR2 YYREEE (reference sequence). The V gene end was trimmed by 5 bases and the J gene end by 6 bases; junction bases not matched to a gene: 13. The CDR3 is made up of 15 amino acids. The CDR3 sequence is CASSRTGMVTPEAFF. The CDR3 DNA reads as TGTGCCAGCAGTCGGACAGGAATGGTGACCCCTGAAGCTTTCTTT. Combining the CDR3 with reference TRBV5-4 and TRBJ1-1 gives the whole variable domain ETGVTQSPTHLIKTRGQQVTLRCSSQSGHNTVSWYQQALGQGPQFIFQYYREEENGRGNFPPRFSGLQFPNYSSELNVNALELDDSALYLCASSRTGMVTPEAFFGQGTRLTVV.

This clone appeared a few times. The genes are TRBV24-1 and TRBJ2-3, with D possibly called TRBD1 or TRBD2 (5 bases each). The germline V gene encodes CDR1 KGHDR and CDR2 SFDVKD. This CDR3 contains 15 residues. V gave up 5 bases and J gave up 3 bases, with 14 bases separating them. The CDR3 is CATSARGRETDTQYF. CDR3 nucleotide sequence: TGTGCCACCAGTGCTCGGGGCAGGGAAACAGATACGCAGTATTTT.

V is TRBV7-9 and J is TRBJ2-1; no clear D. Germline CDR1 SEHNR, CDR2 FQNEAQ (reference sequence). V gave up 4 bases and J gave up 7 bases, with 11 bases separating them. This CDR3 region has 13 residues. The CDR3 sequence: CASSSPYLNEQFF. CDR3 nucleotides: TGTGCCAGCAGCTCACCCTACTTAAATGAGCAGTTCTTC.

This clone was seen only a few times. This sequence joins TRBV6-6 and TRBJ2-6; D possibly matches TRBD1 or TRBD2 (5 bases each). The CDR3 is made up of 16 amino acids. Trimming stripped 5 bases from V and 0 bases from J, with 11 bases between. Germline V gene data show CDR1 as MNHNY and CDR2 as SVGAGI (reference sequence). The CDR3 loop is CASSRDAVSGANVLTF. CDR3 nucleotides: TGTGCCAGCAGTCGGGACGCTGTCTCTGGGGCCAACGTCCTGACTTTC.

This chain connects TRBV6-2 or TRBV6-3 to TRBJ2-7, with 9 bases aligning to TRBD1. Germline V lookup: CDR1 MNHEY, CDR2 SVGEGT. The CDR3 loop spans 14 amino acids. J lost 5 bases, V lost 5 bases, and 7 bases had no gene match. DNA of the CDR3: TGTGCCAGCAGTGTTCCGGGACAGGGTAACGAGCAGTACTTC. Its translation is CASSVPGQGNEQYF.

The chain combines TRBV2 with TRBJ1-4, with a weak D call TRBD1 (6 bases). The CDR3 has 15 residues. Germline CDR1 SNHLY, CDR2 FYNNEI. V was cut by 6 bases and J by 3 bases, with 14 bases left in between. The CDR3 is CASSLTGTPNEKLFF. The CDR3 DNA reads TGTGCCAGCAGCCTCACTGGGACACCTAATGAAAAACTGTTTTTT.

This clone was counted only a few times. The gene calls are TRBV4-3 and TRBJ2-2, with 8 positions matching TRBD1. The germline gives CDR1 LGHNA, CDR2 YSLEER. The CDR3 consists of 14 residues. The ends lost 2 bases at V and 6 bases at J; junction bases unmatched: 2. CDR3 in DNA: TGCGCCAGCAGCCAACAGGGGGCTCCCGGGGAGCTGTTTTTT. Protein sequence: CASSQQGAPGELFF.

The chain employs TRBV7-2 and TRBJ1-1; D unclear. V shed 5 bases and J shed 1 base, with 8 bases lying between them. This CDR3 is 13 amino acids long. From germline, CDR1 is SGHTA and CDR2 FQGNSA. This chain's CDR3 is CASSTRRNTEAFF. CDR3 bases: TGTGCCAGCAGCACCAGAAGGAACACTGAAGCTTTCTTT.

This rearrangement joins TRBV28 to TRBJ2-7; 8 nucleotides align to TRBD1. The CDR3 has 14 amino acids. Per germline, CDR1 MDHEN and CDR2 SYDVKM. The V and J ends lost 4 bases and 3 bases, in that order; junction bases with no gene match: 5. The CDR3 DNA reads TGTGCCAGCAGTTCGGGGGACAGGTTCTACGAGCAGTACTTC. Translating gives CASSSGDRFYEQYF.

This clone was seen only a few times. The chain links TRBV27 to TRBJ1-2; TRBD1 is a possible D gene (6 bases). The V end lost 6 bases, the J end lost 2 bases, and 13 bases lay between the germline ends. This CDR3 has 14 residues. CDR1 and CDR2 from the germline V gene are MNHEY and SMNVEV (reference sequence). The CDR3 loop reads CASRRDKSNYGYTF. CDR3 DNA: TGTGCCAGCAGACGGGACAAATCCAACTATGGCTACACCTTC.

This clone was seen once. The CDR3: CAWRTGLRGTEAFF. DNA for the CDR3: TGTGCCTGGAGAACGGGGCTGCGGGGCACTGAAGCTTTCTTT. The V and J genes are TRBV30 and TRBJ1-1, with D maybe TRBD1 (5 bases). V dropped 3 bases and J dropped 4 bases, with 15 bases sitting between them. Looked up from germline, CDR1 is GTSNPN and CDR2 is SVGIG (reference sequence). The CDR3 spans 14 residues.

This chain uses TRBV27 with TRBJ2-7, with 8 bases identical to TRBD1. The CDR3 sequence is 18 residues long. Germline trimming cut 4 bases from V and 0 bases from J; bases unmatched to any gene: 14. Germline assignment: CDR1 MNHEY and CDR2 SMNVEV (reference sequence). The CDR3 bases are TGTGCCAGCAGTTCCCGGCGCAGGGGGCTCTATGTCTCCTACGAGCAGTACTTC. Protein product: CASSSRRRGLYVSYEQYF.

This rearrangement joins TRBV19 to TRBJ2-5; D gene ambiguous. The CDR3 runs to 15 residues. From germline, CDR1 is LNHDA and CDR2 SQIVND (reference sequence). Trimming left V 5 bases short and J 1 base short, with 14 bases between. DNA for the CDR3: TGTGCCAGTAGTCTCCCGGGCCGGACCCAAGAGACCCAGTACTTC. Protein sequence: CASSLPGRTQETQYF.

V and J are TRBV28 and TRBJ1-1; possibly TRBD1 for D (6 bases). The CDR3 extends over 15 amino acids. Per germline, CDR1 MDHEN and CDR2 SYDVKM. Deletions cut 4 bases from V and 5 bases from J, with 17 bases between. CDR3 bases: TGTGCCAGCAGTTCCACTCGGTTAGGGGGAACTGAAGCTTTCTTT. This encodes CASSSTRLGGTEAFF.

The CDR3 is CASSFLARRLLKKPQHF. The CDR3 DNA reads TGTGCCAGTAGTTTCCTCGCCCGCAGGTTATTGAAGAAGCCCCAGCATTTT. V usage is TRBV19 and J usage is TRBJ1-5; no definite D call. Germline V gives CDR1 LNHDA, CDR2 SQIVND (reference sequence). The CDR3 consists of 17 residues. V lost 5 bases and J 8 bases, leaving 25 bases between the germline ends.

This sequence joins TRBV4-2 and TRBJ2-1; 8 bases line up with TRBD2. V was clipped by 0 bases and J by 0 bases; unmatched bases: 1. The CDR3 runs 16 residues. Germline CDR1 reads LGHNA; CDR2 reads YNFKEQ. As DNA, the CDR3 is TGTGCCAGCAGCCAAGATAGCGGGAACTCCTACAATGAGCAGTTCTTC. Its protein product is CASSQDSGNSYNEQFF.

Of note for this clone: At one of its ends the junction is not consistent with the germline gene, which may arise from a read error. The V and J genes are TRBV12-5 and TRBJ1-2, with no clear D. This CDR3 comprises 13 residues. The germline CDR1 and CDR2 sequences are LGHNT and FRNRAP. CDR3 nucleotide sequence: TGTGCTAGTGGCCCCCCCGTAGGCTATGACTACACCTTC. This translates into CASGPPVGYDYTF.

This chain links TRBV4-2 with TRBJ2-3; possibly TRBD2 for D (5 bases). The CDR3 covers 16 residues. CDR1 LGHNA and CDR2 YNFKEQ come from the germline V gene. The V gene lost 0 bases and the J gene lost 0 bases, with 10 bases spanning the gap. The CDR3 spells CASSQERTGSTDTQYF. CDR3 sequence (DNA): TGTGCCAGCAGCCAAGAGAGAACGGGAAGCACAGATACGCAGTATTTT.